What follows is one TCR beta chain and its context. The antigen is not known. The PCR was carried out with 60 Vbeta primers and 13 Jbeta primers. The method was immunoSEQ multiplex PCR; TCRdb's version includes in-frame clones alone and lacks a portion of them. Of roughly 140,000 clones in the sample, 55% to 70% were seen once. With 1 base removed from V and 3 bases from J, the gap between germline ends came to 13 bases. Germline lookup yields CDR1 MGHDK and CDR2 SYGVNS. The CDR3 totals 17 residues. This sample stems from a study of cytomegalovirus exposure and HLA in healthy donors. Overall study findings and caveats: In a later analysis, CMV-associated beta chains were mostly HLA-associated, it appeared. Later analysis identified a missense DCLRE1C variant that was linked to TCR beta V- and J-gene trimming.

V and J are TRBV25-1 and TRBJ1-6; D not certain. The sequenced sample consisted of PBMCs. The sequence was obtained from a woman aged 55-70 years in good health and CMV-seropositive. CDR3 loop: CASSESYAANYNSPLHF. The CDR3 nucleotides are TGTGCCAGCAGTGAATCTTACGCCGCGAACTATAATTCACCCCTCCACTTT.